This T cell receptor (beta chain) was sequenced for a study of T cell responses to AZD1222 COVID-19 vaccine. Worth noting for this clone: What it recognizes is unknown. Its ends do not fully match the called genes, so a read error is possible.

Looked up from germline, CDR1 is SGHTA and CDR2 is FQGNSA. The CDR3 has 15 residues. Findings and caveats of the study: All repertoire sampling was performed exclusively after the peak T cell response.

Clones were read by immunoSEQ multiplex PCR, and TCRdb kept only the in-frame ones, dropping some. Among some 130,000 clones listed, 80% to 95% were seen once. V usage is TRBV7-2 and J usage is TRBJ2-5; tentatively, D is TRBD1 (6 bases). The source material was peripheral blood, sampled 28 days after the second AZD1222 dose. This TCR derives from an adult who received the AZD1222 COVID-19 vaccine. CDR3 in amino acids: CASTRGGGPQETQYF. The DNA of the CDR3 is TGTGCCAGCACCCGGGGTGGGGGCCCCCAAGAAACCCAGTACTTC. Looking up the rest from reference TRBV7-2 and TRBJ2-5 gives the full variable domain: GAGVSQSPSNKVTEKGKDVELRCDPISGHTALYWYRQSLGQGLEFLIYFQGNSAPDKSGLPSDRFSAERTGGSVSTLTIQRTQQEDSAVYLCASTRGGGPQETQYFGPGTRLLVL.